This T cell receptor (beta chain) was identified during a study of T cell changes during pregnancy in multiple sclerosis. The V end lost 0 bases, the J end lost 5 bases, and 8 bases lay between the germline ends. The CDR3 covers 13 residues. Per the germline V gene, CDR1 is SEHNR and CDR2 is FQNEAQ (reference sequence). TCRdb's copy holds only in-frame clones and misses some; the assay was immunoSEQ multiplex PCR. Among about 55,000 clones listed, under 95% were seen once. The sequence derives from a female donor with multiple sclerosis, enrolled in a pregnancy study. The rearrangement uses TRBV7-9 and TRBJ2-7; D uncertain. The sequencing used CD8+ T cells from peripheral blood mononuclear cells, collected in the third trimester of pregnancy. CDR3 DNA sequence: TGTGCCAGCAGCTTAGCCGACATGGACGAGCAGTACTTC. It codes for CASSLADMDEQYF.